Given below is one T cell receptor (beta chain) in context. Its antigen is as yet unknown. The assay was immunoSEQ multiplex PCR, and TCRdb's table has in-frame clones only and misses some. The sample yields approximately 98,000 clones, 84% seen once. The CDR3 is 14 amino acids. Germline CDR1 SGHRS, CDR2 YFSETQ. The V and J ends lost 0 bases and 0 bases respectively, with 7 bases between them. This sample stems from a study of OX40 agonist ivuxolimab in advanced cancers. For the study at large: As their treatment, patients were administered ivuxolimab, an agonistic anti-OX40 (CD134) antibody. The study reported partial responses in three patients: one hepatocellular carcinoma, two cutaneous melanoma. Study results and limitations: In the 0.1 to 3.0 mg/kg range, CD4+ and CD8+ blood T cells had expanded clonally by week 6. Some of the lowest clonal expansion was seen in partial responders at 0.1-3.0 mg/kg.

This specimen consisted of CD4+ or CD8+ T cells sorted from blood, obtained in a trial of the OX40 agonist ivuxolimab. The sequence was obtained from an adult with an advanced solid tumor such as melanoma, head and neck, liver or kidney cancer. V usage is TRBV5-1 and J usage is TRBJ2-7; D is uncertain. The CDR3 DNA follows: TGCGCCAGCAGCTTGGACTACGACTCCTACGAGCAGTACTTC. Its protein is CASSLDYDSYEQYF.